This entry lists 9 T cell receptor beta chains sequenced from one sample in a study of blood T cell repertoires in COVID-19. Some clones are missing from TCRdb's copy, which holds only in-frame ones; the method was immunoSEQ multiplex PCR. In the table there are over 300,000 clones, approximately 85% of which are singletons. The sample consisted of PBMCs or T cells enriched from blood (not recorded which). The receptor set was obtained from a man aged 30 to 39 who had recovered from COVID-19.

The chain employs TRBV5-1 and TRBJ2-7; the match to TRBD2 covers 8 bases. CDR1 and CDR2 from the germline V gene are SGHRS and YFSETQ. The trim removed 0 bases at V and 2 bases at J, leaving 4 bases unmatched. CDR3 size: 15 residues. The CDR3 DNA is TGCGCCAGCAGCTTGGTAACGGGGGGGCCCTACGAGCAGTACTTC. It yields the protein CASSLVTGGPYEQYF.

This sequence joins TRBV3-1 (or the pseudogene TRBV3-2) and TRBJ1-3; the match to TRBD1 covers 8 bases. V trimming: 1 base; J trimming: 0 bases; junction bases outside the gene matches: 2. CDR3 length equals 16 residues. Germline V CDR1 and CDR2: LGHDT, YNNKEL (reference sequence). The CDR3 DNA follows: TGTGCCAGCAGCCAAGCGACAGGGGACTCTGGAAACACCATATATTTT. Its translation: CASSQATGDSGNTIYF.

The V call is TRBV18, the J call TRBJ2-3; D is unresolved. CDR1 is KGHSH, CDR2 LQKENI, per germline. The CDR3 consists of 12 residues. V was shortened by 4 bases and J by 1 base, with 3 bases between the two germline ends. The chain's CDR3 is CASSRGTDTQYF. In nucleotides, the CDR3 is TGTGCCAGCTCACGAGGCACAGATACGCAGTATTTT.

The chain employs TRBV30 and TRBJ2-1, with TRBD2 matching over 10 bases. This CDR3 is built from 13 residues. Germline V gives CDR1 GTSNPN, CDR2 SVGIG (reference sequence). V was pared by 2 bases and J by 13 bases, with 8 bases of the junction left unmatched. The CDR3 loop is CAWSTSGRGFQFF. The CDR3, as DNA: TGTGCCTGGAGTACGAGCGGGAGGGGCTTTCAGTTCTTC.

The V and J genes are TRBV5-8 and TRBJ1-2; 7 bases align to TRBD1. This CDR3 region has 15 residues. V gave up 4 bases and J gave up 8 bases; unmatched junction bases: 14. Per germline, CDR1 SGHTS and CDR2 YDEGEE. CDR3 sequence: CASSPKGTALSGYTF. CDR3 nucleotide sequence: TGTGCCAGCAGCCCTAAAGGGACAGCCCTGAGCGGCTACACCTTC.

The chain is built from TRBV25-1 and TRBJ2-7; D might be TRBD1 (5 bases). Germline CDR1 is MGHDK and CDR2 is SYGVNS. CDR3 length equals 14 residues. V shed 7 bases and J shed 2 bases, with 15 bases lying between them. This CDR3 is CASTAPDKAYEQYF. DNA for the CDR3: TGTGCCAGCACCGCCCCGGACAAAGCCTACGAGCAGTACTTC.

CDR3 in amino acids: CASSLINLPKGGYTF. The CDR3 coding sequence is TGTGCCAGCAGCTTAATAAATCTGCCCAAGGGGGGCTACACCTTC. The chain combines TRBV7-9 with TRBJ1-2, with D tentatively TRBD1 (5 bases). The germline V gene has CDR1 SEHNR and CDR2 FQNEAQ (reference sequence). The CDR3 runs 15 residues. The V end lost 2 bases, the J end lost 8 bases, and 18 bases lay between the germline ends. Drawing the rest from reference TRBV7-9 and TRBJ1-2, the complete variable domain is DTGVSQNPRHKITKRGQNVTFRCDPISEHNRLYWYRQTLGQGPEFLTYFQNEAQLEKSRLLSDRFSAERPKGSFSTLEIQRTEQGDSAMYLCASSLINLPKGGYTFGSGTRLTVV.

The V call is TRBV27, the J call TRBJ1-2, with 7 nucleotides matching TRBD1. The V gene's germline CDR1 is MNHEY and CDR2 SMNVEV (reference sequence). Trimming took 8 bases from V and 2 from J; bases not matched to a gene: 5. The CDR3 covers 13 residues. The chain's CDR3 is CASSRQGNYGYTF. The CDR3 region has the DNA TGTGCCAGCTCAAGACAGGGCAACTATGGCTACACCTTC.

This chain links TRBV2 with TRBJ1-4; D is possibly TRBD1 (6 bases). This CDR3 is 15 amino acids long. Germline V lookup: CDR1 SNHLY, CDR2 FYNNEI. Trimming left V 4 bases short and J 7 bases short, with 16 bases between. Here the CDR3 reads CASSGRSRGGEKLFF. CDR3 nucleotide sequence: TGTGCCAGCAGTGGAAGATCCAGGGGTGGTGAAAAACTGTTTTTT.